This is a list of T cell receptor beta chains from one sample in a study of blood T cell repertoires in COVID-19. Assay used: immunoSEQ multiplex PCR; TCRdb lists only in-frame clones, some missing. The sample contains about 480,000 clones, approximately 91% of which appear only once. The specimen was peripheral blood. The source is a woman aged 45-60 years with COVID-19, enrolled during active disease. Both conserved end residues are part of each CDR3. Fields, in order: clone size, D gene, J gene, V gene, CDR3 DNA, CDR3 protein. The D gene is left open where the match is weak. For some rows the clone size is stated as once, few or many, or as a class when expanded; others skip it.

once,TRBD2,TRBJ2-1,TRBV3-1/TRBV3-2,TGTGCCAGCAGCCAACGCCGGGAGGGGAGTGAGCAGTTCTTC,CASSQRREGSEQFF
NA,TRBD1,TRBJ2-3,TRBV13,TGTGCCAGCAGCCTAGGGACAGGGATAGGAGATACGCAGTATTTT,CASSLGTGIGDTQYF
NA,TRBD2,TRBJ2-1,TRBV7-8,TGTGCCAGCAGCCGAGCGGGAGCCTACAATGAGCAGTTCTTC,CASSRAGAYNEQFF
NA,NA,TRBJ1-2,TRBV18,TGTGCCAGCTCACCCGCGGCAGGGGTTAACTATGGCTACACCTTC,CASSPAAGVNYGYTF
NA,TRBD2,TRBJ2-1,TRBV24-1,TGTGCCACCAGTCCTGCGGGGGGCTCCTACAATGAGCAGTTCTTC,CATSPAGGSYNEQFF
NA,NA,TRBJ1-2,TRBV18,TGTGCCAGCTCACCACCGGTCCCGCAGGGATTCTATGGCTACACCTTC,CASSPPVPQGFYGYTF
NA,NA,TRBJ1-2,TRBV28,TGTGCCACCCCTGGCACCTACTATGGCTACACCTTC,CATPGTYYGYTF
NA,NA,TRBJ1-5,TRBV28,TGTGCCAGCAGGTATAGCAATCAGCCCCAGCATTTT,CASRYSNQPQHF
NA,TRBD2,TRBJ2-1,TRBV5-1,TGCGCCAGCAGCCCTCAAGCGGGGGGACTCCCACGGGAGCAGTTCTTC,CASSPQAGGLPREQFF
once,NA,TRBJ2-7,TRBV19,TGTGCCAGTACCGGGGGTCCGGGGGAGCAGTACTTC,CASTGGPGEQYF
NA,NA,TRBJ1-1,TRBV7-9,TGTGCCAGCAGCTCCCTTGGGAGAACTGAAGCTTTCTTT,CASSSLGRTEAFF
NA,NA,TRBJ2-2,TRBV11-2,TGTGCCAGCAGCTTCACAGGTCCGAACACCGGGGAGCTGTTTTTT,CASSFTGPNTGELFF
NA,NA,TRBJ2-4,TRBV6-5,TGTGCCAGCAGTCCGGGTTTAAACATTCAGTACTTC,CASSPGLNIQYF
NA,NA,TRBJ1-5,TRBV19,TGTGCCAGTAGTTCTGTTTCCGATCAGCCCCAGCATTTT,CASSSVSDQPQHF
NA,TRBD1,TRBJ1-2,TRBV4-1,TGCGCCAGCAGCCAAGTAACCCCAGGGGGCTCCTATGGCTACACCTTC,CASSQVTPGGSYGYTF
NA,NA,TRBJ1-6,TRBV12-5,TGTGCTAGTGGCCCAAGCCCCTATTCACCCCTCCACTTT,CASGPSPYSPLHF
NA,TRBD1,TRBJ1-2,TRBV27,TGTGCCAGCAGTTTTGACAGGGGGAACTATGGCTACACCTTC,CASSFDRGNYGYTF
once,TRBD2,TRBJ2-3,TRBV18,TGTGCCAGCTCCTCATCCGGGGGGACCACAGATACGCAGTATTTT,CASSSSGGTTDTQYF
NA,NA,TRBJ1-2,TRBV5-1,TGCGCCAGCAGCTTGGCCCCAGGGAATCATGGCTACACCTTC,CASSLAPGNHGYTF
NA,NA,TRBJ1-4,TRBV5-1,TGCGCCAGCAGCGTTACAGGGCCAACTAATGAAAAACTGTTTTTT,CASSVTGPTNEKLFF
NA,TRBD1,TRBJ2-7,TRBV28,TGTGCCAGCAGTCCCTCGGGGGGGACAGGGGACCCCGAGCAGTACTTC,CASSPSGGTGDPEQYF